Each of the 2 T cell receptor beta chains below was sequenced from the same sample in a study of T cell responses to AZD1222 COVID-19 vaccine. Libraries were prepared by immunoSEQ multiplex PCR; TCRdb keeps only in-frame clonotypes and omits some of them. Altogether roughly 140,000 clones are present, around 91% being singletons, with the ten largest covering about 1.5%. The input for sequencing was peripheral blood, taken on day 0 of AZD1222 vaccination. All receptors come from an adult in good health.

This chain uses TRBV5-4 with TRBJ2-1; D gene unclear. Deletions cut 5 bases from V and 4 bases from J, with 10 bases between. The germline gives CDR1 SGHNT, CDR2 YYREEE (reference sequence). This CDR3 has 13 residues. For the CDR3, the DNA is TGTGCCAGCAGTCCGGGTCAGTACAATGAGCAGTTCTTC. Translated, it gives CASSPGQYNEQFF.

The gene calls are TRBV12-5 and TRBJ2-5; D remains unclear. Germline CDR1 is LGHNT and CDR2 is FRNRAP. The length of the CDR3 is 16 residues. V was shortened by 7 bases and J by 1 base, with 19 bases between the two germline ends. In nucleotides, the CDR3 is TGTGCTAGTGCCCCCCCCCGTGAGTCCCTCCAAGAGACCCAGTACTTC. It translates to CASAPPRESLQETQYF.